This T cell receptor beta chain was profiled in a study of T-cell reconstitution after alpha-beta-depleted transplantation in children. Study-wide points: Some patients showed high day-60 TCRbeta diversity, which derived from surviving recipient T cells and thymic progenitors. About two months after transplant, alpha-beta T cells reportedly came from several hundred expanded graft clones. Hyperexpanded clones declined; after one year, newly produced T cells mostly supplied diversity.

This clonotype was seen ten or more times. The antigen remains undetermined. The V gene lost 7 bases and the J gene lost 6 bases, with 13 bases spanning the gap. The CDR3 consists of 12 residues. The germline gives CDR1 SQVTM, CDR2 ANQGSEA. This sample's TCRbeta library carried unique molecular identifier barcodes. TCRdb recomputed calls from the PCR reads with MiXCR, one row per CDR3 protein. Of about 200,000 distinct CDR3 sequences detected, approximately 6.9% appear once; the ten largest clones hold just over 5.5%. This TCR came from a boy younger than 10 with acute lymphoblastic leukemia, due to receive a stem cell transplant. The rearrangement uses TRBV29-1 and TRBJ1-5; a possible D gene is TRBD1 (6 bases). Material: PBMCs, obtained before TCRalphabeta/CD19-depleted stem cell transplant. CDR3 bases: TGCAGCGCCGGACAGTCCGGTCAGCCCCAGCATTTT. Its protein product is CSAGQSGQPQHF.